This TCR beta chain is from a study of Graves' ophthalmopathy and Graves' hyperthyroidism. In germline, CDR1 is WNHNN, CDR2 SYGVQD (reference sequence). The V gene end was trimmed by 9 bases and the J gene end by 7 bases; junction bases not matched to a gene: 9. The CDR3 spans 14 residues. RNA served as the template for amplifying TCR beta CDR3 regions. The first round was an RT-PCR with HTBI primers, and the second round was a multiplex PCR. TCRdb analysed the multiplex PCR reads with MiXCR anew, one entry per CDR3 protein. The repertoire has some 390,000 distinct CDR3 sequences, around 20% of them found once; the top ten carry around 1.6%.

The source is a young woman with Graves' ophthalmopathy. This chain links TRBV10-1 with TRBJ1-6; TRBD1 aligns across 7 bases. The sequenced sample consisted of peripheral blood. CDR3 sequence: CARVAGTVNSPLHF. The CDR3 nucleotides read TGCGCCAGGGTGGCCGGGACAGTAAATTCACCCCTCCACTTT.